These 5 T cell receptor beta chains were sequenced from one sample in a study of Ad26.COV2.S vaccination and SARS-CoV-2 variants. Data came from immunoSEQ multiplex PCR; TCRdb stores just in-frame clones and leaves some out. The data show 350,000 to 500,000 clones, around nine tenths seen once. Treatment described: roughly 20 received Ad26.COV2.S at low or high dose, single or two shots; about 5 received placebo; per-sample allocation not given. Material that was analyzed had been drawn on day 63 after the first vaccine or placebo injection. The source was peripheral blood, collected in a trial of Ad26.COV2.S vaccine versus placebo. These receptors originate from a person aged 18-65 years who received the Ad26.COV2.S COVID-19 vaccine or a placebo.

The rearrangement uses TRBV13 and TRBJ2-1; D is perhaps TRBD2 (6 bases). This CDR3 is 14 amino acids long. Germline V gene data show CDR1 as PRHDT and CDR2 as FYEKMQ (reference sequence). Trimming removed 4 bases from V and 7 bases from J, with 14 bases in between. The CDR3 loop is CASSSYGGGNEQFF. CDR3 bases: TGTGCCAGCAGCTCCTACGGGGGTGGGAATGAGCAGTTCTTC.

The chain has TRBV6-4 and TRBJ1-2; D unresolved. The CDR3 totals 13 residues. The germline V and J ends were trimmed by 4 bases and 7 bases, with 13 bases remaining between them. CDR1 and CDR2 (germline): MRHNA, SNTAGT. The CDR3 protein is CASSVPVEGGYTF. The CDR3 nucleotides are TGTGCCAGCAGTGTCCCAGTCGAGGGTGGCTACACCTTC.

This chain uses TRBV7-2 with TRBJ1-3; D call uncertain. The CDR3 is 15 residues long. Germline CDR1 SGHTA, CDR2 FQGNSA. Trimming stripped 5 bases from V and 0 bases from J, with 11 bases between. In DNA, the CDR3 is TGTGCCAGCAGCCAGTTGTTGGTCTCTGGAAACACCATATATTTT. Amino acid sequence: CASSQLLVSGNTIYF.

This chain joins TRBV7-9 and TRBJ2-7, with 7 nucleotides matching TRBD2. V dropped 2 bases and J dropped 3; count of bases not matched to a gene: 10. Germline lookup yields CDR1 SEHNR and CDR2 FQNEAQ (reference sequence). The CDR3 is 16 amino acids. The CDR3, as DNA: TGTGCCAGCAGCTTAAAAAGGGGAGGGTTTCACTACGAGCAGTACTTC. As protein: CASSLKRGGFHYEQYF.

This clone was found a few times. This chain links TRBV7-9 with TRBJ1-2, with D unresolved. CDR3 size: 14 residues. Germline V lookup: CDR1 SEHNR, CDR2 FQNEAQ (reference sequence). V was clipped by 5 bases and J by 8 bases, with 18 bases between them. The CDR3 is CASSPGRVGGGYTF. DNA for the CDR3: TGTGCCAGCAGCCCTGGCCGTGTGGGAGGCGGCTACACCTTC.